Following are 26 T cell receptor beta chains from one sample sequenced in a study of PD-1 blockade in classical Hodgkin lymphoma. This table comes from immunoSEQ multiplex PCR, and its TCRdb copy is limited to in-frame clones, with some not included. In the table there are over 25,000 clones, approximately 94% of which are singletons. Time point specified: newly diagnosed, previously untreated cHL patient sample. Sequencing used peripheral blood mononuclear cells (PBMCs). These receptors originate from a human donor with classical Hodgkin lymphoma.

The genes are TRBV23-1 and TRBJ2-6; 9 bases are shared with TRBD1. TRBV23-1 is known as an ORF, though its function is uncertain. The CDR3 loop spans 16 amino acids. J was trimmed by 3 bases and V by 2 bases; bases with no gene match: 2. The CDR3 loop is CASSQHRGLGANVLTF. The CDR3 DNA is TGCGCCAGCAGTCAACACAGGGGGCTTGGGGCCAACGTCCTGACTTTC.

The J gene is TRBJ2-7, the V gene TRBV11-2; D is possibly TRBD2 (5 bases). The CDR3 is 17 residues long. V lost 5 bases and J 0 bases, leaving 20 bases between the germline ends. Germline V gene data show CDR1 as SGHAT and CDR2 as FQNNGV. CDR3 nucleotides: TGTGCCAGCAGCCATCACTTGGCGCGGGCTTCCTCCTACGAGCAGTACTTC. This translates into CASSHHLARASSYEQYF.

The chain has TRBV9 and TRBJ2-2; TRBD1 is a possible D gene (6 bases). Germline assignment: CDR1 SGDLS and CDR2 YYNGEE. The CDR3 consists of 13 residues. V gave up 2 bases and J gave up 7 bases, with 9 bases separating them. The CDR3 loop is CASSVAGVGELFF. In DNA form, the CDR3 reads TGTGCCAGCAGCGTGGCAGGGGTCGGGGAGCTGTTTTTT.

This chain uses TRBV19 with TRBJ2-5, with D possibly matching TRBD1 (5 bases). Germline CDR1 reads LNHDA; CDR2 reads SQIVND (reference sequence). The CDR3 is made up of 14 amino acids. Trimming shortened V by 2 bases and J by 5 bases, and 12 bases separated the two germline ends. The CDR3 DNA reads TGTGCCAGTAGTATACCGTCCAGGGCTGAGACCCAGTACTTC. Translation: CASSIPSRAETQYF.

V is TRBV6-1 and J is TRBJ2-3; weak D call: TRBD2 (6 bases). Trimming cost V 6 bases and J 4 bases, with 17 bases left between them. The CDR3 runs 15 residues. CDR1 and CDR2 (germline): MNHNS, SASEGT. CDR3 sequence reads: CASREGPILPDTQYF. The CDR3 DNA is TGTGCCAGCAGGGAGGGACCAATATTACCAGATACGCAGTATTTT.

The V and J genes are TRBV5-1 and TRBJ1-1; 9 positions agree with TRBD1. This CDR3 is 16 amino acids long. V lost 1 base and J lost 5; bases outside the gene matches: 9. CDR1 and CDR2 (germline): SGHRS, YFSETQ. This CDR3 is CASSLMGQGRGTEAFF. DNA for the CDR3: TGCGCCAGCAGCTTGATGGGACAGGGAAGAGGGACTGAAGCTTTCTTT.

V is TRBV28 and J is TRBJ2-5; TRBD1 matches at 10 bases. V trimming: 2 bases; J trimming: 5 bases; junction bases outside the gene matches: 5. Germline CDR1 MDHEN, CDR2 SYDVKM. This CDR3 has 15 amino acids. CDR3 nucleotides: TGTGCCAGCAGTTTAGGGACAGGGGAAGAGGAGACCCAGTACTTC. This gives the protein CASSLGTGEEETQYF.

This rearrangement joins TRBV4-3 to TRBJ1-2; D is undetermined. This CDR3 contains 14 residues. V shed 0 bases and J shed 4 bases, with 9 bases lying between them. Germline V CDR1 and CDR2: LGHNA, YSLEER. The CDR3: CASSQDYPSYGYTF. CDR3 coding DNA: TGCGCCAGCAGCCAAGATTATCCCAGCTATGGCTACACCTTC.

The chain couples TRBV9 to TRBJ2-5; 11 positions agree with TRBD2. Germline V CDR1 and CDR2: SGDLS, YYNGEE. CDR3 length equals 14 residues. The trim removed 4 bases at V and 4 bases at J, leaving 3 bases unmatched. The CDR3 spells CASSIAGGPETQYF. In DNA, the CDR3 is TGTGCCAGCAGCATAGCGGGAGGGCCAGAGACCCAGTACTTC.

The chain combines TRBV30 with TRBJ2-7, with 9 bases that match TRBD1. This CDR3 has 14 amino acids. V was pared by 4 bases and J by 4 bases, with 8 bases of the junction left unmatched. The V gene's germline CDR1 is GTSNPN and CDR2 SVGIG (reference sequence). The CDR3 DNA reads TGTGCCTGGACGCTCGGGACAGGGACGTACGAGCAGTACTTC. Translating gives CAWTLGTGTYEQYF.

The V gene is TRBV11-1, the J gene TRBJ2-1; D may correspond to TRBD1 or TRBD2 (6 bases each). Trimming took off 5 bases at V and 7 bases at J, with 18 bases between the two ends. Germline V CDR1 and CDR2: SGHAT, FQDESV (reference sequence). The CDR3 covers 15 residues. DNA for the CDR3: TGTGCCAGCAGCCCGGTAGGGGGGCCCGCGAATGAGCAGTTCTTC. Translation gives CASSPVGGPANEQFF.

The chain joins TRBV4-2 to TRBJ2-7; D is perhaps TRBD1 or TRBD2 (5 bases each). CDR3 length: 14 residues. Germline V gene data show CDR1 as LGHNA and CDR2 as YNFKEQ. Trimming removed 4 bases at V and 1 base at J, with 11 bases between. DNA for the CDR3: TGTGCCAGCAGCCCGGGACCGGGATCCTACGAGCAGTACTTC. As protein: CASSPGPGSYEQYF.

This CDR3 reads CAISEIAAGGTFGYTF. The CDR3 nucleotides are TGTGCCATCAGTGAGATCGCGGCAGGGGGCACGTTTGGCTACACCTTC. The chain joins TRBV10-3 to TRBJ1-2; 8 bases agree with TRBD1. The CDR3 has 16 amino acids. With V trimmed by 2 bases and J by 7 bases, 12 bases remained unmatched. Germline assignment: CDR1 ENHRY and CDR2 SYGVKD.

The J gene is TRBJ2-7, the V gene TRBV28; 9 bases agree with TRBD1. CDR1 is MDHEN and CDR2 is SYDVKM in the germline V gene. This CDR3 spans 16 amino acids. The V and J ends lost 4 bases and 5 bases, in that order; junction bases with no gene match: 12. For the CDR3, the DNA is TGTGCCAGCAGTTCCCCTTTCCGACAGGGGGTGCACGAGCAGTACTTC. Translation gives CASSSPFRQGVHEQYF.

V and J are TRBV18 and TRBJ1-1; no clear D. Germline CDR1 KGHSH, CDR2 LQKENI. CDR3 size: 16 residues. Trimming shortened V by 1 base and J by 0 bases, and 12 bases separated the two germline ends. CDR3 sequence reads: CASSPRQGSLNTEAFF. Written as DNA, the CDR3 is TGTGCCAGCTCACCACGTCAAGGCAGCTTGAACACTGAAGCTTTCTTT.

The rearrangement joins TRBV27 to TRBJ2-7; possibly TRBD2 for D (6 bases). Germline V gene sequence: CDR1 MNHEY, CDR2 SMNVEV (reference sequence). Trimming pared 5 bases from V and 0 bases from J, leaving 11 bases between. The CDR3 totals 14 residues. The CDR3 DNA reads TGTGCCAGCAGTCTGCTAGCGAGCTCCTACGAGCAGTACTTC. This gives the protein CASSLLASSYEQYF.

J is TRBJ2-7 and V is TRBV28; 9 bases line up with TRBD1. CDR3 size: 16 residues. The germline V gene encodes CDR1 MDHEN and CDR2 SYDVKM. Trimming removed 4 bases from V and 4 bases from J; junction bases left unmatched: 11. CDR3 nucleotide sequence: TGTGCCAGCAGTTCAGACAGGGGGAGAGTTTCTTACGAGCAGTACTTC. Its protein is CASSSDRGRVSYEQYF.

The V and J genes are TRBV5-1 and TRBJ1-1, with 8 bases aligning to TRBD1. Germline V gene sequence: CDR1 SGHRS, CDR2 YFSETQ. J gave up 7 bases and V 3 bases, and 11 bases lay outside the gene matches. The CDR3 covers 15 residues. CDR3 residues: CASSSVSRGLIEAFF. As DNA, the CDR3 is TGCGCCAGCAGCTCCGTCTCCAGGGGGCTAATTGAAGCTTTCTTT.

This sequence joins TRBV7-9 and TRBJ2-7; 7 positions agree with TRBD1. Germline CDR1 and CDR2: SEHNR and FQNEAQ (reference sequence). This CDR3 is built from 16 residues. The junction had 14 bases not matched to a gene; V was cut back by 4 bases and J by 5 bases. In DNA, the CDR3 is TGTGCCAGCAGCTCACGAACAGGGGAAGGAATGGACGAGCAGTACTTC. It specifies CASSSRTGEGMDEQYF.

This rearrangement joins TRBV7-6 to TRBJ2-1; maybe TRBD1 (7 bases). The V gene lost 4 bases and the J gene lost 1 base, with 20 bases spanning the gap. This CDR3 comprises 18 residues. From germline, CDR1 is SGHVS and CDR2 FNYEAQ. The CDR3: CASSSDYPAGQSYNEQFF. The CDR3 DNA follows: TGTGCCAGCAGCTCTGACTATCCGGCGGGACAGTCCTACAATGAGCAGTTCTTC.

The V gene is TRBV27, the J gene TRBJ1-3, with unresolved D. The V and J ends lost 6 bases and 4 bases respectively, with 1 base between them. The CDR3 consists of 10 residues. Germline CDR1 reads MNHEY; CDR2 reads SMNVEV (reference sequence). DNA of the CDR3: TGTGCCAGCAGGGGAAACACCATATATTTT. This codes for CASRGNTIYF.

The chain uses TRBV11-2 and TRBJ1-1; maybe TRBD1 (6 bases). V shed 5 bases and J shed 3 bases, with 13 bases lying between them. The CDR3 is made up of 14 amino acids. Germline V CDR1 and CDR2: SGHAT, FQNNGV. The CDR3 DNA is TGTGCCAGCAGCCAACGGGACACCTACACTGAAGCTTTCTTT. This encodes CASSQRDTYTEAFF.

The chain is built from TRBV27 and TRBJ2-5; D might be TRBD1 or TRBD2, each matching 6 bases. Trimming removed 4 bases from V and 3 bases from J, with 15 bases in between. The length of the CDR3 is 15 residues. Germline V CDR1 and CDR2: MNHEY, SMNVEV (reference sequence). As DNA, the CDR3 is TGTGCCAGCAGTTCGTGGGGGGCCGGGGAAGAGACCCAGTACTTC. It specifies CASSSWGAGEETQYF.

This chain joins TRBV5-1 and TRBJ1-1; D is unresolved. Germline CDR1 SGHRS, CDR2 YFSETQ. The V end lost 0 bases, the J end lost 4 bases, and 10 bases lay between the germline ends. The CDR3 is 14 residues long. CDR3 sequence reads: CASSLALGSTEAFF. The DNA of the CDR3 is TGCGCCAGCAGCTTGGCCCTAGGGAGCACTGAAGCTTTCTTT.

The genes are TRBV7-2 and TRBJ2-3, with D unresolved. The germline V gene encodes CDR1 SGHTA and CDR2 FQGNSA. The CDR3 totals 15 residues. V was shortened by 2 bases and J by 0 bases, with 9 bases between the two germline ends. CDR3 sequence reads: CASSLYVTSTDTQYF. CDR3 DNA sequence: TGTGCCAGCAGCTTATACGTCACTAGCACAGATACGCAGTATTTT. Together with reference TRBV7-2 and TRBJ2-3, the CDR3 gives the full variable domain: GAGVSQSPSNKVTEKGKDVELRCDPISGHTALYWYRQSLGQGLEFLIYFQGNSAPDKSGLPSDRFSAERTGGSVSTLTIQRTQQEDSAVYLCASSLYVTSTDTQYFGPGTRLTVL.

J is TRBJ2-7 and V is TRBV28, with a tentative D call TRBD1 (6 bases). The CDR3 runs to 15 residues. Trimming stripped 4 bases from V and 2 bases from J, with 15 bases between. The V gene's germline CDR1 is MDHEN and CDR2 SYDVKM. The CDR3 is CASSSNGQRPYEQYF. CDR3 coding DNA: TGTGCCAGCAGTTCGAATGGACAGAGGCCCTACGAGCAGTACTTC.